This T cell receptor (beta chain) was retrieved from a study of T cell repertoires in cytomegalovirus infection (dated by TCRdb to between 2017 and 2020). About the full investigation: Donor HLA type was relevant to the analysis, because carriage of CMV infection together with the matching HLA type was indicated by public TCR beta signatures.

The instrument was an Illumina HiSeq 1500. TCRdb ran its own pipeline on the public reads, namely fastp trimming at Q25 and MiXCR clone calling, and kept in-frame beta chains. Each CDR3 protein gets just one entry, which takes the most common genes and DNA from the rows behind it. The sample data list around 300,000 distinct CDR3 sequences, and more than 8% of these were observed just once. Of the sample, about 4.5% is held by the ten largest clones. General study outcomes and caveats: Carriers of CMV infection plus the relevant HLA type were discriminated by the cumulative frequency of public TCR beta family members in the study cohort and in an independent approximately 350-donor cohort. The ex vivo response was dominated by HLA-C-restricted CMV-specific TCR beta clonotypes, which also provided the single most frequent clonotype in two of eight donors.

Details on this clonotype: Its antigen remains unidentified. The record has no base qualities; no much larger clone is one base away.

Sequencing input: PBMCs. The receptor was isolated from a human donor in good health (CMV status not recorded). Some clones in this sample may be carry-over from other donors' samples.

The CDR3 protein sequence reads: CAISESGSGVTDTQYF. The nucleotides are TGTGCCATCAGTGAGTCGGGTAGCGGGGTGACAGATACGCAGTATTTT. The V and J genes are TRBV10-3 and TRBJ2-3, with 8 junctional bases fitting TRBD2. Per the germline V gene, ENHRY is the CDR1 and SYGVKD is the CDR2. The cysteine opens and the phenylalanine closes a CDR3 of 16 amino acids. Only the CDR3 DNA stays, 48 bases, in frame from base 1. The junction shows trimming of 0 bases on V and 3 bases on J, and the gene matches do not reach 5 bases of it.